The 21 T cell receptor beta chains listed next were all sequenced from one sample in a study of T cell changes during pregnancy in multiple sclerosis. The assay was immunoSEQ multiplex PCR, and TCRdb's table has in-frame clones only and misses some. Seen here are about 62,000 clones, approximately 93% observed once, and the top ten hold roughly 3%. Sequencing used CD8+ T cells from peripheral blood mononuclear cells, obtained in the second trimester of pregnancy. The receptors derive from a female donor with multiple sclerosis, enrolled in a pregnancy study.

The V gene is TRBV7-9, the J gene TRBJ2-7, with a possible D match to TRBD1 (6 bases). With 4 bases removed from V and 7 bases from J, the gap between germline ends came to 11 bases. The V gene's germline CDR1 is SEHNR and CDR2 FQNEAQ (reference sequence). The CDR3 totals 12 residues. In DNA form, the CDR3 reads TGTGCCAGCAGCTCTCAGGGGTTAGAGCAGTACTTC. As protein: CASSSQGLEQYF.

The chain recombines TRBV4-1 with TRBJ2-7, with D possibly matching TRBD2 (7 bases). With 3 bases removed from V and 5 bases from J, the gap between germline ends came to 11 bases. This CDR3 region has 13 residues. CDR1 and CDR2 from the germline V gene are MGHRA and YSYEKL. The CDR3 loop reads CASSQRGGDEQYF. CDR3 bases: TGCGCCAGCAGCCAGAGAGGGGGGGACGAGCAGTACTTC.

CDR3 DNA: TGTGCCAGCAGCGTAGAGGGCAGGGGGGCAGATACGCAGTATTTT. Translation: CASSVEGRGADTQYF. The genes are TRBV9 and TRBJ2-3, with a weak D call TRBD1 (7 bases). Germline V gives CDR1 SGDLS, CDR2 YYNGEE. The V end was cut by 0 bases, the J end by 4 bases, with 12 bases between. This CDR3 region has 15 residues. Together with reference TRBV9 and TRBJ2-3, the CDR3 gives the full variable domain: DSGVTQTPKHLITATGQRVTLRCSPRSGDLSVYWYQQSLDQGLQFLIQYYNGEERAKGNILERFSAQQFPDLHSELNLSSLELGDSALYFCASSVEGRGADTQYFGPGTRLTVL.

In this sample, this clone turned up once. The V and J genes are TRBV28 and TRBJ2-1; 7 bases line up with TRBD1. The ends lost 6 bases at V and 0 bases at J; junction bases unmatched: 8. The V gene's germline CDR1 is MDHEN and CDR2 SYDVKM. This CDR3 spans 16 amino acids. The CDR3 protein is CASRSTGATSYNEQFF. The CDR3 DNA follows: TGTGCCAGCAGGTCCACAGGGGCCACCTCCTACAATGAGCAGTTCTTC.

In this sample, this clone turned up once. The V call is TRBV2, the J call TRBJ2-7; 8 nucleotides align to TRBD2. The ends lost 3 bases at V and 3 bases at J; junction bases unmatched: 10. The CDR3 runs 16 residues. Germline lookup yields CDR1 SNHLY and CDR2 FYNNEI. The CDR3 is CASSEGLDLGYYEQYF. The CDR3 DNA reads TGTGCCAGCAGTGAGGGACTAGATTTAGGGTACTACGAGCAGTACTTC.

The chain recombines TRBV18 with TRBJ1-2; the match to TRBD1 covers 9 bases. V trimming: 3 bases; J trimming: 3 bases; junction bases outside the gene matches: 5. CDR3 size: 15 residues. Germline CDR1 KGHSH, CDR2 LQKENI. CDR3 sequence reads: CASSPSTGGDYGYTF. CDR3 DNA: TGTGCCAGCTCACCCTCGACAGGGGGGGACTATGGCTACACCTTC.

CDR3 in DNA: TGTGCCAGCAGTTTATCGAAGGCAGGGTCGCGGTGGGCTTTCTTT. This encodes CASSLSKAGSRWAFF. The rearrangement links TRBV27 to TRBJ1-1; D is perhaps TRBD1 (5 bases). CDR1 and CDR2 (germline): MNHEY, SMNVEV (reference sequence). The germline V and J ends were trimmed by 0 bases and 11 bases, with 19 bases remaining between them. CDR3 length: 15 residues.

This sequence joins TRBV19 and TRBJ1-4; D is unresolved. Germline assignment: CDR1 LNHDA and CDR2 SQIVND (reference sequence). Trimming stripped 8 bases from V and 7 bases from J, with 14 bases between. The CDR3 is made up of 13 amino acids. The CDR3 coding sequence is TGTGCCAGTTTGACCAATTCGGGTGAAAAACTGTTTTTT. Amino acids: CASLTNSGEKLFF.

The V gene is TRBV29-1, the J gene TRBJ2-7; 13 positions match TRBD2. The CDR3 consists of 13 residues. With 3 bases clipped from V and 6 bases from J, the junction kept 2 bases outside the gene matches. CDR1 is SQVTM, CDR2 ANQGSEA, per germline. In DNA form, the CDR3 reads TGCAGCGTTGATGGACTAGCGGGAGCCGAGCAGTACTTC. It yields the protein CSVDGLAGAEQYF.

The chain has TRBV7-9 and TRBJ1-1; 7 nucleotides match TRBD1. V was clipped by 5 bases and J by 4 bases; unmatched bases: 7. The CDR3 is 14 amino acids. CDR1 and CDR2 (germline): SEHNR, FQNEAQ (reference sequence). The CDR3 region is CASSRRDRATEAFF. CDR3 DNA sequence: TGTGCCAGCAGCCGCCGAGACAGGGCCACTGAAGCTTTCTTT.

CDR3 region: CASSSAGPYEQYF. DNA for the CDR3: TGTGCCAGTAGCTCAGCGGGCCCATACGAGCAGTACTTC. The chain carries TRBV19 and TRBJ2-7; a weak D match, TRBD2 (6 bases). The CDR3 runs to 13 residues. Looked up from germline, CDR1 is LNHDA and CDR2 is SQIVND (reference sequence). Trimming stripped 6 bases from V and 4 bases from J, with 13 bases between.

The J gene is TRBJ2-3, the V gene TRBV5-1; D perhaps matches TRBD2 (6 bases). V was cut by 0 bases and J by 3 bases, with 14 bases left in between. CDR1 is SGHRS, CDR2 YFSETQ, per germline. This CDR3 comprises 16 residues. CDR3 bases: TGCGCCAGCAGCTTGGGCGTAGCGGACGCGACAGATACGCAGTATTTT. It codes for CASSLGVADATDTQYF.

V gene TRBV28 combines with J gene TRBJ1-4; TRBD1 aligns across 9 bases. Trimming cost V 8 bases and J 9 bases; bases outside gene matches: 19. The length of the CDR3 is 17 residues. Germline CDR1 MDHEN, CDR2 SYDVKM. The CDR3 region has the DNA TGTGCCAGCTTTAAAAGCTACTATACAGGGGGCGCTCAAAAACTGTTTTTT. It is translated as CASFKSYYTGGAQKLFF.

This chain uses TRBV5-1 with TRBJ2-7, with 8 bases that match TRBD2. The germline V gene has CDR1 SGHRS and CDR2 YFSETQ. This CDR3 region has 12 residues. J lost 12 bases, V lost 2 bases, and 7 bases had no gene match. CDR3 sequence reads: CASSFEAGEGYF. Written as DNA, the CDR3 is TGCGCCAGCAGCTTTGAAGCGGGAGAGGGGTACTTC.

This clone was counted a single time. The genes are TRBV27 and TRBJ2-3; 10 bases match TRBD2. V was clipped by 2 bases and J by 4 bases; unmatched bases: 3. CDR1 and CDR2 (germline): MNHEY, SMNVEV (reference sequence). CDR3 length: 15 amino acids. This chain's CDR3 is CASSLLAGAADTQYF. The DNA for the CDR3 is TGTGCCAGCAGTTTACTAGCGGGGGCGGCAGATACGCAGTATTTT.

The J gene is TRBJ1-3, the V gene TRBV16, with unresolved D. Trimming took off 4 bases at V and 0 bases at J, with 13 bases between the two ends. There are 16 residues in the CDR3. Germline CDR1 reads KGHSY; CDR2 reads FQNENV. The DNA for the CDR3 is TGTGCCAGCAGCCCACTTGCCTCGCTCTCTGGAAACACCATATATTTT. Translation: CASSPLASLSGNTIYF.

The gene calls are TRBV7-8 and TRBJ2-2; 12 nucleotides align to TRBD2. Per germline, CDR1 SGHVS and CDR2 FQNEAQ. V was pared by 2 bases and J by 3 bases, with 7 bases of the junction left unmatched. CDR3 length: 18 residues. Here the CDR3 reads CASSLLITSGRYTGELFF. The CDR3 DNA reads TGTGCCAGCAGCTTACTTATTACTAGCGGGAGGTACACCGGGGAGCTGTTTTTT. Full variable domain (missing parts from reference TRBV7-8 and TRBJ2-2): GAGVSQSPRYKVAKRGQDVALRCDPISGHVSLFWYQQALGQGPEFLTYFQNEAQLDKSGLPSDRFFAERPEGSVSTLKIQRTQQEDSAVYLCASSLLITSGRYTGELFFGEGSRLTVL.

The rearrangement uses TRBV19 and TRBJ1-1; 8 bases line up with TRBD1. The germline V gene encodes CDR1 LNHDA and CDR2 SQIVND (reference sequence). CDR3 size: 12 residues. The trim removed 6 bases at V and 4 bases at J, leaving 1 base unmatched. CDR3 coding DNA: TGTGCCAGTAGGACAGGGGTCACTGAAGCTTTCTTT. It specifies CASRTGVTEAFF.

This clone turned up a few times. The V call is TRBV2, the J call TRBJ2-7; no clear D gene. The CDR3 extends over 16 amino acids. The germline V gene has CDR1 SNHLY and CDR2 FYNNEI. Trimming left V 6 bases short and J 0 bases short, with 18 bases between. CDR3 DNA: TGTGCCAGCAGCCTGTTACCCGACAAGAGCTCCTACGAGCAGTACTTC. Its translation: CASSLLPDKSSYEQYF.

The genes are TRBV29-1 and TRBJ2-7; 8 bases line up with TRBD2. Germline V CDR1 and CDR2: SQVTM, ANQGSEA. After removal of 4 bases from V and 5 bases from J, the junction contained 7 bases not matched to a gene. The CDR3 extends over 13 amino acids. The CDR3 sequence is CSVAGTSTDEQYF. CDR3 coding DNA: TGCAGCGTTGCAGGGACTAGTACCGACGAGCAGTACTTC.

This clone came up once. The V call is TRBV18, the J call TRBJ2-3; the match to TRBD1 covers 8 bases. The CDR3 is made up of 16 amino acids. CDR1 is KGHSH, CDR2 LQKENI, per germline. The V segment lost 3 bases and the J segment 5 bases; nucleotides outside the gene matches: 10. The chain's CDR3 is CASSPLDREVGDTQYF. The DNA of the CDR3 is TGTGCCAGCTCACCTCTGGACAGGGAAGTGGGAGATACGCAGTATTTT.